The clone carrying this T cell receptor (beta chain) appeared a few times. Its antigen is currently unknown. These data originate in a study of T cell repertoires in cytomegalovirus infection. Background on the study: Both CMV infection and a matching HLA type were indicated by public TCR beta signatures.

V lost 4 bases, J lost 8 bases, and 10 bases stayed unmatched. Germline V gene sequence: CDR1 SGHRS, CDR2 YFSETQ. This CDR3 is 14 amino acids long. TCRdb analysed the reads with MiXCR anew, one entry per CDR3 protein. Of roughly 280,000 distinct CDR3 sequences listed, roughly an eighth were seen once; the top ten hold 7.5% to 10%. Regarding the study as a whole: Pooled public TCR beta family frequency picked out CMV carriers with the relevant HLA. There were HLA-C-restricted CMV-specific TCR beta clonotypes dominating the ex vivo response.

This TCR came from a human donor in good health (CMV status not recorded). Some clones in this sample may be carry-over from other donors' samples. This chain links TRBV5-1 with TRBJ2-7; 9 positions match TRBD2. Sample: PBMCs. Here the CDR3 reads CASSNLAGTIQQYF. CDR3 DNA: TGCGCCAGCAGCAATCTAGCGGGGACTATTCAGCAGTACTTC.